This T cell receptor beta chain was identified in a study of Graves' ophthalmopathy and Graves' hyperthyroidism. Looking at the study overall: Pretreatment peripheral blood was obtained at initial diagnosis.

This clonotype was seen repeatedly, ten times or more. From RNA, the CDR3 regions of TCR beta chains were amplified and sequenced. In the first round, RT-PCR was carried out with HTBI primers, and a multiplex PCR formed the second round. TCRdb re-analysed the multiplex PCR reads in MiXCR, keeping a single row per CDR3 protein. This repertoire shows under 350,000 distinct CDR3 sequences, 17% found once; its top ten account for 12%. CDR1 MNHEY and CDR2 SVGAGI come from the germline V gene. The CDR3 loop spans 13 amino acids. V was shortened by 5 bases and J by 2 bases, with 10 bases between the two germline ends. PBMCs came from approximately 10 ml of fresh peripheral blood.

Input material: peripheral blood. The V call is TRBV6-5, the J call TRBJ2-7; unclear D gene. This receptor was taken from an adult man with Graves' ophthalmopathy. The CDR3 loop is CASSLSKTYEQYF. Written as DNA, the CDR3 is TGTGCCAGCAGTCTATCGAAAACCTACGAGCAGTACTTC.